Following are 4 T cell receptor beta chains from one sample sequenced in a study of blood T cell repertoires in COVID-19. Assay: immunoSEQ multiplex PCR; the TCRdb copy retains only in-frame clones and omits some. In the table there are roughly 54,000 clones, about 87% of which are singletons. The sequencing sample was made of peripheral blood. The receptors derive from a woman aged 55-69 years with COVID-19, enrolled during active disease.

This CDR3 reads CASSPIPGTGSSYEQYF. Written as DNA, the CDR3 is TGTGCCAGCAGCCCCATTCCCGGGACAGGGTCGTCCTACGAGCAGTACTTC. The chain recombines TRBV6-2 or TRBV6-3 with TRBJ2-7, with TRBD1 matching over 9 bases. There are 17 residues in the CDR3. Germline CDR1 and CDR2: MNHEY and SVGEGT. V was clipped by 6 bases and J by 1 base; unmatched bases: 13.

The rearrangement uses TRBV2 and TRBJ1-3; D call uncertain. V lost 1 base, J lost 3 bases, and 13 bases lay in between. Germline V gene sequence: CDR1 SNHLY, CDR2 FYNNEI. This CDR3 has 16 amino acids. The CDR3 DNA follows: TGTGCCAGCAGTGAAGTTTTGGGCTCCCATGGAAACACCATATATTTT. Protein: CASSEVLGSHGNTIYF.

The chain has TRBV5-5 and TRBJ1-6, with 9 positions matching TRBD1. The CDR3 sequence is 16 residues long. Germline CDR1 and CDR2: SGHKS and YYEKEE (reference sequence). V lost 1 base, J lost 10 bases, and 9 bases stayed unmatched. This chain's CDR3 is CASSLNPGQGGSPLHF. In nucleotides, the CDR3 is TGTGCCAGCAGCTTGAACCCGGGACAGGGAGGGTCACCCCTCCACTTT.

This clone is a singleton in its sample. V is TRBV3-1 (or the pseudogene TRBV3-2) and J is TRBJ1-6, with 9 bases fitting TRBD1. CDR1 and CDR2 (germline): LGHDT, YNNKEL (reference sequence). CDR3 length equals 14 residues. The trim removed 3 bases at V and 7 bases at J, leaving 1 base unmatched. CDR3 sequence: CASSHGQGNSPLHF. CDR3 nucleotides: TGTGCCAGCAGCCATGGACAGGGGAATTCACCCCTCCACTTT.